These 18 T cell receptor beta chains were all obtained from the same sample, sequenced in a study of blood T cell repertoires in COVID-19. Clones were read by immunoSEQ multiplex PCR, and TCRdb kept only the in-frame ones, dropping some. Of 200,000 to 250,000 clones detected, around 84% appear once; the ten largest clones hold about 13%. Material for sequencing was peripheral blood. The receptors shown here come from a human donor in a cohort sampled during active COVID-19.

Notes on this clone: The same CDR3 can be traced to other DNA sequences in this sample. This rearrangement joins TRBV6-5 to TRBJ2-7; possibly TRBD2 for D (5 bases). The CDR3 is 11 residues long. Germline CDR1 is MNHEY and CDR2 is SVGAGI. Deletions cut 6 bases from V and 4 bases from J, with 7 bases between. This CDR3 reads CASRGDYEQYF. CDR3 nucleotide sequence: TGTGCCAGCAGGGGAGATTACGAGCAGTACTTC.

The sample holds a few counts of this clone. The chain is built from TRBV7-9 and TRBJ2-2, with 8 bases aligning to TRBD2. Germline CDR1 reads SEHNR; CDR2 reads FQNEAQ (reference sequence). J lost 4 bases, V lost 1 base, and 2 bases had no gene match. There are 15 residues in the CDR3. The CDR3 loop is CASSLVAGGTGELFF. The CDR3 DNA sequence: TGTGCCAGCAGCTTAGTTGCGGGAGGCACCGGGGAGCTGTTTTTT.

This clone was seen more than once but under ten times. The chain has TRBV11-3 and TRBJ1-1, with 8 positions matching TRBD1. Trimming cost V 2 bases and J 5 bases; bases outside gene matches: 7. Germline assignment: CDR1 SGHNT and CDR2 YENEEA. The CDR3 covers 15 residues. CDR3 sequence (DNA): TGTGCCAGCAGCTTATCCCAGGGGGCAACGACTGAAGCTTTCTTT. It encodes CASSLSQGATTEAFF.

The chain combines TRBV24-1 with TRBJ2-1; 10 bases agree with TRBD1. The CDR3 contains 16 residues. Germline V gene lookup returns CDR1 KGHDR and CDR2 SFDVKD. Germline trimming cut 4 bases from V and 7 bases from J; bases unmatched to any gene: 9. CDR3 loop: CATSEPGQGLRNEQFF. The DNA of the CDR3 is TGTGCCACCAGTGAACCGGGACAGGGGCTGAGGAATGAGCAGTTCTTC.

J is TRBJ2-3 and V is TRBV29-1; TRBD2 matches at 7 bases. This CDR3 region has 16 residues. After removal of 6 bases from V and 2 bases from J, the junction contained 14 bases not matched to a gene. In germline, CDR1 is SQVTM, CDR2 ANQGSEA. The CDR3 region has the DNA TGCAGCGTAGCTCCCACCGGGGGGAGGGCCACAGATACGCAGTATTTT. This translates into CSVAPTGGRATDTQYF.

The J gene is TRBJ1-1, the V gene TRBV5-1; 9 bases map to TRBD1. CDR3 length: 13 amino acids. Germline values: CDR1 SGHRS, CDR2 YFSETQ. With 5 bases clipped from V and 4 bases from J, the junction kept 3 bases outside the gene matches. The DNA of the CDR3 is TGCGCCAGCAGGAAGGGACAGGGCACTGAAGCTTTCTTT. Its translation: CASRKGQGTEAFF.

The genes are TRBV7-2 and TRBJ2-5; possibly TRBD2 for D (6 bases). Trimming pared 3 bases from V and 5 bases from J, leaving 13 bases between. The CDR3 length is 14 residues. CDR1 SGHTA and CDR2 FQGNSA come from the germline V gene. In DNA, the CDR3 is TGTGCCAGCAGCTTGTATGTGGGGGGTGAGACCCAGTACTTC. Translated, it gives CASSLYVGGETQYF.

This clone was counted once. CDR3 nucleotide sequence: TGTGCCTGGGGACAGTCGTCTGGGGCCAACGTCCTGACTTTC. Translating it yields CAWGQSSGANVLTF. The rearrangement links TRBV30 to TRBJ2-6; a weak D match, TRBD1 (6 bases). V shed 5 bases and J shed 1 base, with 9 bases lying between them. CDR1 GTSNPN and CDR2 SVGIG come from the germline V gene (reference sequence). CDR3 length: 14 amino acids.

CDR3: CASSQPAPSNGYYGEQFF. The CDR3 DNA reads TGTGCCAGCAGCCAACCCGCCCCTAGCAATGGTTACTATGGTGAGCAGTTCTTC. This sequence joins TRBV14 and TRBJ2-1, with D possibly TRBD2 on 5 matching bases. The V end was cut by 2 bases, the J end by 9 bases, with 26 bases between. The CDR3 contains 18 residues. CDR1 and CDR2 from the germline V gene are SGHDN and FVKESK.

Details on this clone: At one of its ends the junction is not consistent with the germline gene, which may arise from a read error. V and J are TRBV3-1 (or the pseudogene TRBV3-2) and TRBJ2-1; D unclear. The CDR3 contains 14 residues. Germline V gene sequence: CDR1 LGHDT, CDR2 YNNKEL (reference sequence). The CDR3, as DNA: TGTGCCAGCAGCCTCCCCCCCGACGGAGCCGAGCTGTTCTTC. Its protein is CASSLPPDGAELFF.

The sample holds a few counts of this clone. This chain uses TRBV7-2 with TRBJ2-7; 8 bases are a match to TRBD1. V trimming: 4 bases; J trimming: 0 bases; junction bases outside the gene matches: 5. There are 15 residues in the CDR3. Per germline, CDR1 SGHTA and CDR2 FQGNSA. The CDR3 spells CASSSAGGASYEQYF. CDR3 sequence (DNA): TGTGCCAGCAGCTCCGCAGGGGGCGCCTCCTACGAGCAGTACTTC.

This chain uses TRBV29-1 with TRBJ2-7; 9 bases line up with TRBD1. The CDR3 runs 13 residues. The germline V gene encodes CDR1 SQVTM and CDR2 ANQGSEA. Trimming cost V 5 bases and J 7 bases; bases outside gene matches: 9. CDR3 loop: CSVMGQGLREQYF. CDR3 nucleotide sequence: TGCAGCGTTATGGGACAGGGTCTTCGGGAGCAGTACTTC.

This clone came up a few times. The CDR3 DNA reads TGTGCCAGTAGTATGGACAAAGCACCGGTTAAAGCTTTCTTT. It encodes CASSMDKAPVKAFF. The chain links TRBV19 to TRBJ1-1, with a tentative D call TRBD1 (5 bases). The ends were cut back, 3 bases at V and 9 bases at J, with 17 bases in the middle. Looked up from germline, CDR1 is LNHDA and CDR2 is SQIVND (reference sequence). The CDR3 covers 14 residues.

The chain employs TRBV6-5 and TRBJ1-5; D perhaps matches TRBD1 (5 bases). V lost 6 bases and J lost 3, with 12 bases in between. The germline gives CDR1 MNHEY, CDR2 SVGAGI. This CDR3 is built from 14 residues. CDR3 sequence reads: CASSDTGYNQPQHF. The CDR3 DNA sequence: TGTGCCAGCAGCGATACAGGTTACAATCAGCCCCAGCATTTT.

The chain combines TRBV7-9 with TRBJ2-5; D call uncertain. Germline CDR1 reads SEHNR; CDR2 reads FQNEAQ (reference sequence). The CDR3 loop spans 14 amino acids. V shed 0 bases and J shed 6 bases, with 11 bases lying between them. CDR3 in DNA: TGTGCCAGCAGCTTAGCCACTATTAAGCAGACCCAGTACTTC. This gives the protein CASSLATIKQTQYF.

The CDR3 region has the DNA TGTGCCAGCAGCATTGCCCGGGGGACTGAAGCTTTCTTT. Its translation: CASSIARGTEAFF. This rearrangement joins TRBV3-1 (or the pseudogene TRBV3-2) to TRBJ1-1; the D gene is possibly TRBD1 (5 bases). CDR1 is LGHDT, CDR2 YNNKEL, per germline (reference sequence). There are 13 residues in the CDR3. Trimming removed 5 bases from V and 5 bases from J, with 12 bases in between.

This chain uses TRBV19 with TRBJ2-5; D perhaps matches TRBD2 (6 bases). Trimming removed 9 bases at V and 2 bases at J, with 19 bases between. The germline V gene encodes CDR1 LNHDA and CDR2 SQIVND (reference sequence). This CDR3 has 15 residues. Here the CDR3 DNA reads TGTGCCAGCGCCGAAGCCAGGGACTGGCAAGAGACCCAGTACTTC. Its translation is CASAEARDWQETQYF.

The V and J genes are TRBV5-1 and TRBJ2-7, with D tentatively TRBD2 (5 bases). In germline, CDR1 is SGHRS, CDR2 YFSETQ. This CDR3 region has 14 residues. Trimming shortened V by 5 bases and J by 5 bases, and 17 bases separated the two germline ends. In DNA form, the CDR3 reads TGCGCCAGCAGGGAGGCAGGTCTTTCCCACGAGCAGTACTTC. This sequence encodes CASREAGLSHEQYF.